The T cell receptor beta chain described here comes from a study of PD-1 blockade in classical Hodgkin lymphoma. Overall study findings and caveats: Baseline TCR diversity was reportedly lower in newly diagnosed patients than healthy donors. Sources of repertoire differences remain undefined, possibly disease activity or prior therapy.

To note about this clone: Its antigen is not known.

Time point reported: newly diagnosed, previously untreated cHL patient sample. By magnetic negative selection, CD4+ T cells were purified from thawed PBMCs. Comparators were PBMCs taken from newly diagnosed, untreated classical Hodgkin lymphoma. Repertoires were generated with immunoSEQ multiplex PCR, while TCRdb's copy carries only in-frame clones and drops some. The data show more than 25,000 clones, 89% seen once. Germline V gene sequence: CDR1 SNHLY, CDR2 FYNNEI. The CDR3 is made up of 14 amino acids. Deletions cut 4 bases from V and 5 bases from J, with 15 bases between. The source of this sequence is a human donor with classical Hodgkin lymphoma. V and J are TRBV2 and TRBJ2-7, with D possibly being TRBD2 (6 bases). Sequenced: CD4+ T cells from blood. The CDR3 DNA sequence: TGTGCCAGCAGTGTAGGCGGGAAGCTCGACGAGCAGTACTTC. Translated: CASSVGGKLDEQYF.